The clone carrying this T cell receptor (beta chain) was observed a handful of times. The antigen remains undetermined. This sample stems from a study of cytomegalovirus exposure and HLA in healthy donors. Overall study findings and caveats: CMV serostatus alone was available as immune exposure information. Confirmation was obtained in vitro that a few CMV-associated chains are specific for CMV antigens.

This PCR relied on a set of 60 Vbeta primers and 13 Jbeta primers. In the original workflow: Per a later analysis, the number of unique TCR beta chains was about 80 million, of which roughly 11 million were shared. The data were produced by immunoSEQ multiplex PCR, yet TCRdb's version contains in-frame clones alone and is incomplete. The V and J calls and clone size are taken from that table; D and trimming were inferred from the DNA. The sample holds 150,000 or so clones, 65% to 85% seen once. Though probably carrying unrecorded immune exposures, donors were nominally healthy at sampling. The trim removed 3 bases at V and 4 bases at J, leaving 12 bases unmatched. Germline values: CDR1 LNHNV, CDR2 YYDKDF (reference sequence). The CDR3 has 17 amino acids.

The chain has TRBV15 and TRBJ1-3, with 7 bases aligning to TRBD1. The TCR originated in a woman in her 40s in good health and CMV-seropositive. Sequencing used PBMCs. CDR3 loop: CATSREYTGTEGNTIYF. CDR3 nucleotide sequence: TGTGCCACCAGCAGGGAATATACCGGGACAGAAGGAAACACCATATATTTT.